The 5 T cell receptor beta chains listed next were all sequenced from one sample in a study of T cells in women clearing cervical HPV infection. Assay: immunoSEQ multiplex PCR; the TCRdb copy retains only in-frame clones and omits some. The sample data list about 31,000 clones. Sequencing was done on a sample of blood buffy coat. The receptors were sampled from a woman between 18 and 70 years old with a cervical HPV16 infection that either progressed to CIN3+ or cleared (not recorded which).

Notes on this clone: The read gets to within 3 residues of the CDR3 end, and the germline J gene fills in the rest. Other DNA sequences from this sample encode an identical CDR3 as well. The gene calls are TRBV20-1 and TRBJ1-3; no firm D call. The CDR3 has 15 residues. V dropped 0 bases and J dropped 3 bases, with 12 bases sitting between them. From germline, CDR1 is DFQATT and CDR2 SNEGSKA (reference sequence). CDR3 protein: CSARDIQSDGNTIYF. The sequenced part of the CDR3 DNA is TGCAGTGCTAGAGATATACAGTCAGATGGAAACACC.

As to this clone: The CDR3 end falls 3 residues outside the read, so it is completed with the germline J gene. This chain links TRBV19 with TRBJ2-3, with D tentatively TRBD1 (5 bases). CDR1 and CDR2 (germline): LNHDA, SQIVND (reference sequence). CDR3 length equals 15 residues. CDR3 sequence: CASSIAGLRSETQYF. The part of the CDR3 DNA that was read is TGTGCCAGTAGTATCGCAGGGCTCCGTTCGGAGACG.

Comment on this clone: Read data end 3 residues before the CDR3 end; the end is taken from the germline J gene. The chain is built from TRBV20-1 and TRBJ2-1; the match to TRBD1 covers 9 bases. Losses at the gene ends were 2 bases for V and 3 bases for J; bases not matched to a gene: 2. The CDR3 runs 14 residues. From germline, CDR1 is DFQATT and CDR2 SNEGSKA (reference sequence). The CDR3 bases that were read are TGCAGTGCTAGAAAGGACAGGGGCTACAATGAG. It encodes CSARKDRGYNE. Given in full, the CDR3 is CSARKDRGYNEQFF.

About this clone itself: The read stops 3 residues short of the end of the CDR3; the missing end is completed from the germline J gene. V is TRBV29-1 and J is TRBJ1-1, with D unclear. Germline V gene lookup returns CDR1 SQVTM and CDR2 ANQGSEA. Trimming stripped 7 bases from V and 1 base from J, with 10 bases between. The CDR3 runs 12 residues. CDR3: CSAGLQNTEAFF. CDR3 DNA, as far as it was read: TGCAGCGCCGGACTCCAGAACACTGAA.

The CDR3: CSVEALGGGVWGYTF. CDR3 bases read: TGCAGCGTTGAAGCGTTGGGGGGAGGTGTGTGGGGC. The V gene is TRBV29-1, the J gene TRBJ1-2; D may be TRBD1 (5 bases). The CDR3 is cut off 3 residues early in the read; its end comes from the germline J gene. Germline V lookup: CDR1 SQVTM, CDR2 ANQGSEA. The CDR3 covers 15 residues.